This TCR beta chain was documented in a study of chemoradiotherapy in HPV16-positive cancers. Germline V CDR1 and CDR2: SQVTM, ANQGSEA. The CDR3 consists of 10 residues. Trimming cost V 6 bases and J 6 bases, with 8 bases left between them. General study results and limits: Candidate HPV-specific clones and E7-related TCR motifs grew in tumor during treatment.

Clones were read by immunoSEQ multiplex PCR, and TCRdb kept only the in-frame ones, dropping some. The repertoire holds about 10,000 clones, roughly 65% seen once, with roughly an eighth in the top ten. Samples were taken several times over chemoradiotherapy. This clone was seen a few times. The antigen remains undetermined. This receptor was obtained from a human donor with HPV-associated anogenital cancer. This sample was obtained from a patient who underwent chemoradiotherapy. This sequence joins TRBV29-1 and TRBJ1-2; tentatively, D is TRBD1 (5 bases). CDR3 sequence reads: CSVQQDGYTF. The CDR3 nucleotides are TGCAGCGTACAACAGGATGGCTACACCTTC.